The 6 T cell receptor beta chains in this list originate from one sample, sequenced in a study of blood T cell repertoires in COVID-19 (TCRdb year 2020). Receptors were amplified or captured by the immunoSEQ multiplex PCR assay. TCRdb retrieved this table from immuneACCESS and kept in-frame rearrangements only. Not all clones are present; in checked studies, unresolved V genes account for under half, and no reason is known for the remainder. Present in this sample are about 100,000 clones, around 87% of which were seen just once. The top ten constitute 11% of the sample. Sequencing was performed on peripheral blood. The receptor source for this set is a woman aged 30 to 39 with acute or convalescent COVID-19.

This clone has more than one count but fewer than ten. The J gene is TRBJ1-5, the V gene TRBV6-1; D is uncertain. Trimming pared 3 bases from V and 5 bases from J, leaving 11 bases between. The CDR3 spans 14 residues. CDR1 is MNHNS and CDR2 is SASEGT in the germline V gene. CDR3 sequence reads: CASSEDRTHQPQHF. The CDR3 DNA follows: TGTGCCAGCAGTGAGGATCGGACTCATCAGCCCCAGCATTTT.

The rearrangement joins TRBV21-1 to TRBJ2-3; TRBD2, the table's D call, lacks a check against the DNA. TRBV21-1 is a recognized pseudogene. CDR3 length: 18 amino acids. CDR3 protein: CASSQTRGGSAATDTQYF. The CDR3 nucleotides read TGTGCCAGCAGCCAAACCCGGGGGGGCTCTGCGGCAACAGATACGCAGTATTTT.

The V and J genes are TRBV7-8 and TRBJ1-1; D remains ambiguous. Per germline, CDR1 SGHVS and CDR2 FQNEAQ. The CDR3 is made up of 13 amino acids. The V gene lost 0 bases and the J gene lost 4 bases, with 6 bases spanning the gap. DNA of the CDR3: TGTGCCAGCAGCTTAGCCTCCGGCACTGAAGCTTTCTTT. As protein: CASSLASGTEAFF.

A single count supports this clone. The CDR3 sequence: CATSRDLRSHSNQPQHF. In nucleotides, the CDR3 is TGTGCCACCAGCAGAGACCTGAGGTCGCATAGCAATCAGCCCCAGCATTTT. The gene calls are TRBV15 and TRBJ1-5; D not resolved. Germline CDR1 is LNHNV and CDR2 is YYDKDF (reference sequence). V dropped 0 bases and J dropped 0 bases, with 12 bases sitting between them. The CDR3 has 17 amino acids.

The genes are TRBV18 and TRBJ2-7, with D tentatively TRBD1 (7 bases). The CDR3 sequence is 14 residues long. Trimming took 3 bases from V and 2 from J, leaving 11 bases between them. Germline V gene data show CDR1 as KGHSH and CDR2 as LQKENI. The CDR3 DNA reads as TGTGCCAGCTCACCCAGGAGGGGGCCCTACGAGCAGTACTTC. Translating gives CASSPRRGPYEQYF.

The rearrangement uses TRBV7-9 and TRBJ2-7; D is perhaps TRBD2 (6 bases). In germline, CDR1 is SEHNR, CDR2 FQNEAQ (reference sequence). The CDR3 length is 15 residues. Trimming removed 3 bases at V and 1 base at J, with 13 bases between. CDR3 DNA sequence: TGTGCCAGCAGCTTCCCCGGGACTGAGTCCTACGAGCAGTACTTC. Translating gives CASSFPGTESYEQYF. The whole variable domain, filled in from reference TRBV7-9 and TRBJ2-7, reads DTGVSQNPRHKITKRGQNVTFRCDPISEHNRLYWYRQTLGQGPEFLTYFQNEAQLEKSRLLSDRFSAERPKGSFSTLEIQRTEQGDSAMYLCASSFPGTESYEQYFGPGTRLTVT.